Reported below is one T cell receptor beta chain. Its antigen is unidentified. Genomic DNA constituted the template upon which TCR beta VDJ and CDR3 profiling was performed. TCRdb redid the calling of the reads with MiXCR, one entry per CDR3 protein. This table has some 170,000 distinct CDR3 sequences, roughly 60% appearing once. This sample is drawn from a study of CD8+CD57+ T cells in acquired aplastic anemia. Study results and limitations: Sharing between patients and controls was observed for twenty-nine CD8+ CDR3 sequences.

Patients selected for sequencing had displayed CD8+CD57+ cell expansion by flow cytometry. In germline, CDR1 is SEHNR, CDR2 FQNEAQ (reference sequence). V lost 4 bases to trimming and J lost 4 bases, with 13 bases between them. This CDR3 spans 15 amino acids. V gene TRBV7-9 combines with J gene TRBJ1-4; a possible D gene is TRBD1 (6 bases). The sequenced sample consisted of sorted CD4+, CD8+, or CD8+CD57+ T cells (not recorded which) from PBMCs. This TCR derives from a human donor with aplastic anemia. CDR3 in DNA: TGTGCCAGCAGCTCCGGACAGAGTCTTAATGAAAAACTGTTTTTT. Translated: CASSSGQSLNEKLFF.